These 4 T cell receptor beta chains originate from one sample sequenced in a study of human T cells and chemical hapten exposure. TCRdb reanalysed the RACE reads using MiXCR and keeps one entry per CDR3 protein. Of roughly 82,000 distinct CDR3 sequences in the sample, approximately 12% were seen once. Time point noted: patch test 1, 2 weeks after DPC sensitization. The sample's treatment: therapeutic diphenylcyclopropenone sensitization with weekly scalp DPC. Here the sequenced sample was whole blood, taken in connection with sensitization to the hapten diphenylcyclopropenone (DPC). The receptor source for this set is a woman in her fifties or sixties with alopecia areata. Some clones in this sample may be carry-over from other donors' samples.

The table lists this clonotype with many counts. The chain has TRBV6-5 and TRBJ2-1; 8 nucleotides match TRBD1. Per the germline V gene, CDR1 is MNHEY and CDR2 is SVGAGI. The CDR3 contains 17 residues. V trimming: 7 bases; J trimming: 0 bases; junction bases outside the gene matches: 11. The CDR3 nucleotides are TGTGCCAGCAACAGGGGGTCCCTACCAGACTCCTACAATGAGCAGTTCTTC. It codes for CASNRGSLPDSYNEQFF.

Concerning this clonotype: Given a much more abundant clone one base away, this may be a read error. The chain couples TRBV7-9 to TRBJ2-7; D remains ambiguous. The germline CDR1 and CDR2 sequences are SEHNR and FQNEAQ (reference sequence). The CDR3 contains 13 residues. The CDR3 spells CVSSAGINYEQYF. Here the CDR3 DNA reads TGTGTCAGCAGCGCCGGAATCAACTACGAGCAGTACTTC.

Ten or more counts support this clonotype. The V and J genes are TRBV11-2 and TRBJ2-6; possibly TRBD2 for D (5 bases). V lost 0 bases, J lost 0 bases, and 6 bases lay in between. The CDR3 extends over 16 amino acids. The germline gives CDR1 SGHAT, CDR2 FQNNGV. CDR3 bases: TGTGCCAGCAGCTTAGAAGGGAGCTCTGGGGCCAACGTCCTGACTTTC. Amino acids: CASSLEGSSGANVLTF.

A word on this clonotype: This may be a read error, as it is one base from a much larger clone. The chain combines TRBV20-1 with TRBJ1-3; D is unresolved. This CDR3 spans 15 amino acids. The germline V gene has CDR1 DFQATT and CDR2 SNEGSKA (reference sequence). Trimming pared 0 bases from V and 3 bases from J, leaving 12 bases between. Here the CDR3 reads CSARDPMRGGNTIYF. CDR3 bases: TGCAGTGCTAGAGACCCCATGCGAGGTGGAAACACCATATATTTT.